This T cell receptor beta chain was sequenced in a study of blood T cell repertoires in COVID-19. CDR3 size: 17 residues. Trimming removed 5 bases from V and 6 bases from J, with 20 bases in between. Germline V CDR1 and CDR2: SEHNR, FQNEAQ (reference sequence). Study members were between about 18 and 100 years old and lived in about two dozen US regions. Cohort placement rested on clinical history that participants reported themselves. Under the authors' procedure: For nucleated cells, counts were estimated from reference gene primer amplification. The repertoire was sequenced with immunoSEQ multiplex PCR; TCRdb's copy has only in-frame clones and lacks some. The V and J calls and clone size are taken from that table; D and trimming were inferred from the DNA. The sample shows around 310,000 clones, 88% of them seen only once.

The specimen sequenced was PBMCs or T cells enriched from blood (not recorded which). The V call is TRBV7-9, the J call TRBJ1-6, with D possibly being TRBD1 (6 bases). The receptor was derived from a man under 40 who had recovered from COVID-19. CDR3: CASSHGGSGQLNSPLHF. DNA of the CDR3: TGTGCCAGCAGCCATGGGGGCTCGGGACAACTTAATTCACCCCTCCACTTT.